These 6 T cell receptor beta chains were sequenced from one sample in a study of blood T cell repertoires in COVID-19. TCRdb's table, derived via immunoSEQ multiplex PCR, lists solely in-frame clones and lacks some. This sample yields around 450,000 clones, of which about 85% are seen a single time; under 0.75% belongs to the top ten. Sequenced sample: PBMCs or T cells enriched from blood (not recorded which). These receptors came from a woman aged 18-29 years who had recovered from COVID-19.

The chain combines TRBV30 with TRBJ1-6; D is unresolved. The CDR3 sequence is 15 residues long. The V end was cut by 5 bases, the J end by 10 bases, with 21 bases between. CDR1 and CDR2 from the germline V gene are GTSNPN and SVGIG (reference sequence). CDR3 DNA: TGTGCCTGGGTAAATCGGGAGGATGGTGTGTCACCCCTCCACTTT. Protein product: CAWVNREDGVSPLHF.

The V and J genes are TRBV5-6 and TRBJ1-5; D not certain. The V end was cut by 4 bases, the J end by 3 bases, with 11 bases between. Germline values: CDR1 SGHDT, CDR2 YYEEEE. This CDR3 has 14 amino acids. CDR3 DNA sequence: TGTGCCAGCAGCAGCCTTATGAACAATCAGCCCCAGCATTTT. Translated, it gives CASSSLMNNQPQHF. The whole variable domain, remainder taken from reference TRBV5-6 and TRBJ1-5, is DAGVTQSPTHLIKTRGQQVTLRCSPKSGHDTVSWYQQALGQGPQFIFQYYEEEERQRGNFPDRFSGHQFPNYSSELNVNALLLGDSALYLCASSSLMNNQPQHFGDGTRLSIL.

The J gene is TRBJ2-7, the V gene TRBV2, with D possibly matching TRBD2 (6 bases). CDR3 length: 13 amino acids. V gave up 6 bases and J gave up 6 bases, with 15 bases separating them. Germline V gene sequence: CDR1 SNHLY, CDR2 FYNNEI. The CDR3, as DNA: TGTGCCAGCAGCCGGGAGTTAAGCGGCGAGCAGTACTTC. The encoded protein is CASSRELSGEQYF.

This clone was seen just once. J is TRBJ1-1 and V is TRBV4-1; 9 bases agree with TRBD1. Germline CDR1 MGHRA, CDR2 YSYEKL. After removal of 1 base from V and 4 bases from J, the junction contained 10 bases not matched to a gene. CDR3 size: 17 residues. The CDR3 DNA reads TGCGCCAGCAGCCAAGGGGACAGGGAAATTCGGGTCACTGAAGCTTTCTTT. This encodes CASSQGDREIRVTEAFF.

This clone was detected only once. The chain uses TRBV30 and TRBJ2-3; TRBD2 matches at 14 bases. The V gene's germline CDR1 is GTSNPN and CDR2 SVGIG (reference sequence). V lost 2 bases to trimming and J lost 6 bases; unmatched junction nucleotides: 7. CDR3 length: 16 amino acids. CDR3 coding DNA: TGTGCCTGGAGTCCCGGGACTAGCGGGGGCCCGGATACGCAGTATTTT. As protein: CAWSPGTSGGPDTQYF.

This chain links TRBV7-3 with TRBJ2-1; the D gene is possibly TRBD1 (6 bases). The germline V gene has CDR1 SGHTA and CDR2 FQGTGA. This CDR3 comprises 13 residues. Trimming stripped 4 bases from V and 5 bases from J, with 9 bases between. CDR3 in amino acids: CASSSTGNNEQFF. The CDR3 nucleotides read TGTGCCAGCAGCTCCACAGGGAACAATGAGCAGTTCTTC. Full variable domain (rest looked up from reference TRBV7-3 and TRBJ2-1): GAGVSQTPSNKVTEKGKYVELRCDPISGHTALYWYRQSLGQGPEFLIYFQGTGAADDSGLPNDRFFAVRPEGSVSTLKIQRTERGDSAVYLCASSSTGNNEQFFGPGTRLTVL.